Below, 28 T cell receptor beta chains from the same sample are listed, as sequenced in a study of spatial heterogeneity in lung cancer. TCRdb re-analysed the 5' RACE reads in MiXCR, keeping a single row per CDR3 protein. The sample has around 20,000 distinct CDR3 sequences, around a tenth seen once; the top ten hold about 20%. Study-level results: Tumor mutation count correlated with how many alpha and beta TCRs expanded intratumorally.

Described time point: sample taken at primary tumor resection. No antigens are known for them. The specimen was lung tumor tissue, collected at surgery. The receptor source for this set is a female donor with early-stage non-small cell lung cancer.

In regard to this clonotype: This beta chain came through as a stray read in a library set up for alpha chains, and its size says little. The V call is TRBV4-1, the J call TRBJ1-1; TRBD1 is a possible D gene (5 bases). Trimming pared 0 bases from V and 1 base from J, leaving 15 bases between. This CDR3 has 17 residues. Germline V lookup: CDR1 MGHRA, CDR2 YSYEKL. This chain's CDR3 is CASSQDPGRLQNTEAFF. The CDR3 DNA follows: TGCGCCAGCAGCCAAGATCCGGGACGGCTCCAGAACACTGAAGCTTTCTTT.

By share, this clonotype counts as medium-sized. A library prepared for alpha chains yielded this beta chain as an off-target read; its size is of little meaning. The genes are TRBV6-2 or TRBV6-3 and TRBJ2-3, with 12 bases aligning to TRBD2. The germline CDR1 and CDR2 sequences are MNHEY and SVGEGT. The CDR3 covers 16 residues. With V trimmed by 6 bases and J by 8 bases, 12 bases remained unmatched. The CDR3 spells CASRASGLAGRPTQYF. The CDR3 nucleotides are TGTGCCAGCAGGGCCTCCGGACTAGCGGGGAGGCCTACGCAGTATTTT.

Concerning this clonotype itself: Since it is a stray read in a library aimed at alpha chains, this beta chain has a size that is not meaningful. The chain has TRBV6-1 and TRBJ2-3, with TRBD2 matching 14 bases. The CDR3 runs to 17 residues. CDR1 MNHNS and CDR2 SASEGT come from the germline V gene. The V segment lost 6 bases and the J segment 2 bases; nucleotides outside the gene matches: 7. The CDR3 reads CASSRTSGGFSTDTQYF. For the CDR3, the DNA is TGTGCCAGCAGCCGGACTAGCGGGGGGTTTTCCACAGATACGCAGTATTTT.

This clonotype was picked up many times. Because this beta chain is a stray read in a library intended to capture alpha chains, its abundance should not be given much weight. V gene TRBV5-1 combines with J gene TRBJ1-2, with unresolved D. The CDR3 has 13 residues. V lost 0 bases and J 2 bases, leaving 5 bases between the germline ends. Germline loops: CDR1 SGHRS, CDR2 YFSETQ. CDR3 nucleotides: TGCGCCAGCAGCTTGGCAGCGAACTATGGCTACACCTTC. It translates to CASSLAANYGYTF.

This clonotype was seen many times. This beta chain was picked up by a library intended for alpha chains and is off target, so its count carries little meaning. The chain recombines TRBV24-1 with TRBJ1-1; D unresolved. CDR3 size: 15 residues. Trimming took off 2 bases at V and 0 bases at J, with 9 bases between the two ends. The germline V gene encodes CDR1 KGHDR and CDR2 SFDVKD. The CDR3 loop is CATSDWIGLNTEAFF. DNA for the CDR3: TGTGCCACCAGTGATTGGATAGGGCTGAACACTGAAGCTTTCTTT.

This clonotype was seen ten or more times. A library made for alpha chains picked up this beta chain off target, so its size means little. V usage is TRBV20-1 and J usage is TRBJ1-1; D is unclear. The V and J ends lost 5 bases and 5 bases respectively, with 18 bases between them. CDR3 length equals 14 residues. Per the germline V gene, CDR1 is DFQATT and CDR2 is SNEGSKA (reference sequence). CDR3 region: CSAPFNPLGTEAFF. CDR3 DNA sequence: TGCAGTGCTCCTTTTAATCCCCTGGGGACTGAAGCTTTCTTT.

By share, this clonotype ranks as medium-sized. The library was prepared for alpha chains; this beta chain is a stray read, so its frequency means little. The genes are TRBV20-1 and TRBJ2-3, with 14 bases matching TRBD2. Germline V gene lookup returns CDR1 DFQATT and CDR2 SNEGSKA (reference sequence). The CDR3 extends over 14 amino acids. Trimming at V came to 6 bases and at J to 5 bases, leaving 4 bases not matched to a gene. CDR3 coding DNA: TGCAGTGCCGGACTAGCGGGGGGTATAGATACGCAGTATTTT. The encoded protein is CSAGLAGGIDTQYF.

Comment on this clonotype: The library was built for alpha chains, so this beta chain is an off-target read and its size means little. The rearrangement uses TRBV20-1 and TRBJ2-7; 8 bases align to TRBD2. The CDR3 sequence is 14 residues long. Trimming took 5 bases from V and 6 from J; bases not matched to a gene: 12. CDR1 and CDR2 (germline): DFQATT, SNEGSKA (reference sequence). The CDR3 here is CSAHSSGTRGEQYF. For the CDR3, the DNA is TGCAGTGCTCACTCCTCCGGGACTAGGGGCGAGCAGTACTTC.

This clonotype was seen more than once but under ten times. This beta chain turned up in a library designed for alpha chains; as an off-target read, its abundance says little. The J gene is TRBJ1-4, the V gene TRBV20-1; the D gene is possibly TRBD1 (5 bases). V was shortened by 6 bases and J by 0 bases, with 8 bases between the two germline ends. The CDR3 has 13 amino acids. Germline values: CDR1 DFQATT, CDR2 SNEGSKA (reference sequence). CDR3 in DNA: TGCAGTGCGGTACAGGCAACTAATGAAAAACTGTTTTTT. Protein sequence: CSAVQATNEKLFF.

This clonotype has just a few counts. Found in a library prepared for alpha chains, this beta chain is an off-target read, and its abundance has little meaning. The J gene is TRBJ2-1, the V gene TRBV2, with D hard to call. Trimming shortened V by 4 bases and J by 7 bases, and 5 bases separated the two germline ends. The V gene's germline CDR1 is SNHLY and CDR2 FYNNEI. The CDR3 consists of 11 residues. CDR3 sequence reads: CASSAYNEQFF. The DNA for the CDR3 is TGTGCCAGCAGTGCATATAATGAGCAGTTCTTC.

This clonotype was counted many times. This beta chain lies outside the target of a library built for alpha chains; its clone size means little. In DNA form, the CDR3 reads TGCAGCGTGTGGGGGGGTAGCTCCTACAATGAGCAGTTCTTC. Amino acid sequence: CSVWGGSSYNEQFF. The V call is TRBV29-1, the J call TRBJ2-1, with 7 bases matching TRBD2. The CDR3 runs to 14 residues. The trim removed 6 bases at V and 0 bases at J, leaving 5 bases unmatched. Germline loops: CDR1 SQVTM, CDR2 ANQGSEA.

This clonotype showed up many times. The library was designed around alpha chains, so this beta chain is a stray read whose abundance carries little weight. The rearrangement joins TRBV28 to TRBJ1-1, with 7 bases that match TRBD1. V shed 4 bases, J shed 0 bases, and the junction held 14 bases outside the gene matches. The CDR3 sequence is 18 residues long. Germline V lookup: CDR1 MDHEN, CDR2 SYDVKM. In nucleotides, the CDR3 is TGTGCCAGCAGTTCGGCCCCGACAGGGACCCCCATGAACACTGAAGCTTTCTTT. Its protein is CASSSAPTGTPMNTEAFF.

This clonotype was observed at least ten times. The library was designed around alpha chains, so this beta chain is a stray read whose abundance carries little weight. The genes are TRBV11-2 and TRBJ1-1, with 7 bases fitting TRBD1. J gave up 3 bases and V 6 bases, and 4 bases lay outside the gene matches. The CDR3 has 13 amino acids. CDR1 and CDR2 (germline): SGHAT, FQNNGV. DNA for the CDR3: TGTGCCAGCAGTTATACAGGGGACACTGAAGCTTTCTTT. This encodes CASSYTGDTEAFF.

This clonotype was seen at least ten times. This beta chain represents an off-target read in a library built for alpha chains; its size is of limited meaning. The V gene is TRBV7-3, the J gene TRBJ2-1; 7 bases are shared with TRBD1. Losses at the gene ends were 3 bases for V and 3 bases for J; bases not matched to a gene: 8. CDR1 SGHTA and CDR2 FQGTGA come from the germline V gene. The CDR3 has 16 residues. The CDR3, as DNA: TGTGCCAGCAGCTTTAACCGGGACAGTAGCTACAATGAGCAGTTCTTC. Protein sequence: CASSFNRDSSYNEQFF.

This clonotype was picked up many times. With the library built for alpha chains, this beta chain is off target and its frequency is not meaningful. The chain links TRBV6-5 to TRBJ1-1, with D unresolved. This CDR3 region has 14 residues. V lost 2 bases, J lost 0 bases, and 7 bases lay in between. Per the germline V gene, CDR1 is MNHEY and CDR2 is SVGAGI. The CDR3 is CASSYGRLNTEAFF. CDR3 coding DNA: TGTGCCAGCAGTTACGGCCGGTTGAACACTGAAGCTTTCTTT.

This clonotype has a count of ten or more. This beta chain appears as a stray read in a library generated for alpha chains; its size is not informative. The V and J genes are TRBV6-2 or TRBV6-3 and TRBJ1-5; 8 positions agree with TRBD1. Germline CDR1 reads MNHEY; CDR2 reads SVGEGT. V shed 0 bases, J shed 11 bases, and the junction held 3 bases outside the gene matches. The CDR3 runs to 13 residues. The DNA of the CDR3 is TGTGCCAGCAGTTACTCCACAGGGGGTTCCCAGCATTTT. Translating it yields CASSYSTGGSQHF.

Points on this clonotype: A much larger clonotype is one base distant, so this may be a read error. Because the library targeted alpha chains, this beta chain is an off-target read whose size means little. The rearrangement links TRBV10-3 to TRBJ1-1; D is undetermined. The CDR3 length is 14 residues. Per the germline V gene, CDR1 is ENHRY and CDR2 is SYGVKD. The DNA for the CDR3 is TGTACCATCAGTGAGTACGGAGAGGACACTGAAGCTTTCTTT. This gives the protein CTISEYGEDTEAFF.

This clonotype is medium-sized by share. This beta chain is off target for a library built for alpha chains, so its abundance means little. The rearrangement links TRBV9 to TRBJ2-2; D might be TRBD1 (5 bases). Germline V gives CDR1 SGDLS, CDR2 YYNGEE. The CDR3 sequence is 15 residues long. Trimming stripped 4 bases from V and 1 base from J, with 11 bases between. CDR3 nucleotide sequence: TGTGCCAGCAGCACCCAGGGATTGAACACCGGGGAGCTGTTTTTT. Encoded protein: CASSTQGLNTGELFF.

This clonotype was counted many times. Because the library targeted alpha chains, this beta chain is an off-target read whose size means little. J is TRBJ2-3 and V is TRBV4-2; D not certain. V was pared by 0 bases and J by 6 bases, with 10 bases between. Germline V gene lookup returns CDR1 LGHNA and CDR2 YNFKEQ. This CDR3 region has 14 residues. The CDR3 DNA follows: TGTGCCAGCAGCCAAGACTGGTTAGGGGATACGCAGTATTTT. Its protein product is CASSQDWLGDTQYF.

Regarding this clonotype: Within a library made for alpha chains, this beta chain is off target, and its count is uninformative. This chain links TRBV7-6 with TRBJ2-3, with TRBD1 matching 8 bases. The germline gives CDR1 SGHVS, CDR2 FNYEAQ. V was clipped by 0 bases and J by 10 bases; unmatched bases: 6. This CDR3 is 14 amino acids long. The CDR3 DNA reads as TGTGCCAGCAGCTTAGCGTTCAGGGGGCGGCCGCAGTATTTT. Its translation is CASSLAFRGRPQYF.

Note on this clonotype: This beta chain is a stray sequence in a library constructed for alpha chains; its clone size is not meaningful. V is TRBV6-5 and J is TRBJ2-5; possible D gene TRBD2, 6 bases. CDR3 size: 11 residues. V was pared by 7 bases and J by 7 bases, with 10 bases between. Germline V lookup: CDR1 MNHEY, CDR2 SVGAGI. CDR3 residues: CASKGRWTQYF. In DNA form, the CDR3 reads TGTGCCAGCAAGGGGAGGTGGACCCAGTACTTC.

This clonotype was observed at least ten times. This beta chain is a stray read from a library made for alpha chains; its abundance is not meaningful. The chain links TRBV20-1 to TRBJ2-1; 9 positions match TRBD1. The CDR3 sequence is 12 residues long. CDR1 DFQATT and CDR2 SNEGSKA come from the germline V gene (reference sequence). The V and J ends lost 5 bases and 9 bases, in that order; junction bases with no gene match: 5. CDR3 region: CSAPTGGFEQFF. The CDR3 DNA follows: TGCAGTGCTCCGACAGGGGGATTTGAGCAGTTCTTC.

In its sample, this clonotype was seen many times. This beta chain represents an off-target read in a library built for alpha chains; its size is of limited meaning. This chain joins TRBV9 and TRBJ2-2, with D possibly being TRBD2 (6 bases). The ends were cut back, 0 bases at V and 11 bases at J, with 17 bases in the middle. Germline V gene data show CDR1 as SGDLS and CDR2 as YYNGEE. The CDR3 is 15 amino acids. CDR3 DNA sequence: TGTGCCAGCAGCGTAGCCTATGGAGGGCCAATAGAGCTGTTTTTT. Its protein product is CASSVAYGGPIELFF.

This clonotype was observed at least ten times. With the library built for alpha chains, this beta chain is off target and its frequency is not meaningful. The DNA of the CDR3 is TGTGCCAGCAGCCCGGGACTAGCGGGGGTCTCCTACGAGCAGTACTTC. Its translation is CASSPGLAGVSYEQYF. The genes are TRBV5-4 and TRBJ2-7; TRBD2 agrees at 14 bases. Trimming cost V 4 bases and J 0 bases; bases outside gene matches: 3. Germline assignment: CDR1 SGHNT and CDR2 YYREEE (reference sequence). The CDR3 is 16 amino acids.

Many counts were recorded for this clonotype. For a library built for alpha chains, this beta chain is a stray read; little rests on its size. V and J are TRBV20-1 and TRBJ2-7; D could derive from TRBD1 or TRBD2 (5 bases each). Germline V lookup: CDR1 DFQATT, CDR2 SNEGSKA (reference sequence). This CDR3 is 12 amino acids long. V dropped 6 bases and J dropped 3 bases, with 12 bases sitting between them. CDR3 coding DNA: TGCAGTGCAGAGGGGATCGGCTACGAGCAGTACTTC. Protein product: CSAEGIGYEQYF.

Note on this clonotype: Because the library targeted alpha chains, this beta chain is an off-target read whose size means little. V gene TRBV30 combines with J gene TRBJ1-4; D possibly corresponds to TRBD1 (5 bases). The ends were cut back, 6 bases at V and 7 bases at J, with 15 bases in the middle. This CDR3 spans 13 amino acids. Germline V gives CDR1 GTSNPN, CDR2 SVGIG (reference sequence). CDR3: CACSRDRGEKLFF. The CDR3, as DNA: TGTGCCTGCAGCCGGGACCGGGGTGAAAAACTGTTTTTT.

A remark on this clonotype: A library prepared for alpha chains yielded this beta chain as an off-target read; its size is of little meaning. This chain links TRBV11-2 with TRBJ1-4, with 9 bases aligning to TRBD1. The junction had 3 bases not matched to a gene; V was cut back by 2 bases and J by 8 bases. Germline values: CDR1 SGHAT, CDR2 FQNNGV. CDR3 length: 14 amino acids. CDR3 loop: CASSLYRGQEKLFF. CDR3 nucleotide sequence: TGTGCCAGCAGCTTATACAGGGGGCAAGAAAAACTGTTTTTT.

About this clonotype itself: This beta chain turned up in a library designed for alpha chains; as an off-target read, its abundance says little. This CDR3 reads CSARDWGRGQPQHF. CDR3 in DNA: TGCAGTGCTAGGGATTGGGGGCGCGGTCAGCCCCAGCATTTT. The chain is built from TRBV20-1 and TRBJ1-5, with a tentative D call TRBD1 (6 bases). The CDR3 extends over 14 amino acids. The germline V and J ends were trimmed by 3 bases and 6 bases, with 15 bases remaining between them. The germline gives CDR1 DFQATT, CDR2 SNEGSKA (reference sequence).